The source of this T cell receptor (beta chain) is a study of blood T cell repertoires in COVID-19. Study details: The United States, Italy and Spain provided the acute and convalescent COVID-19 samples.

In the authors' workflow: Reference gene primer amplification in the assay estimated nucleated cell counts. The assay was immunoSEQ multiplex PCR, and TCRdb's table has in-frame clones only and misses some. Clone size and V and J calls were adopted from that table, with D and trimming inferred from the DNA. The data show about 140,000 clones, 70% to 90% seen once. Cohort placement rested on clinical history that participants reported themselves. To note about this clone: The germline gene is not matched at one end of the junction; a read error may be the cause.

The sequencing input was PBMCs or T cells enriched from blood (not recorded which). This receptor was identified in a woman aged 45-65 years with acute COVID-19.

CDR3 region: CATSPSRGRNEKLFF. DNA for the CDR3: TGTGCCACCTCACCGTCCAGGGGCCGCAATGAAAAACTGTTTTTT. The chain combines TRBV18 with TRBJ1-4, with D perhaps matching TRBD1 (6 bases). Germline CDR1 reads KGHSH; CDR2 reads LQKENI. CDR3 length equals 15 residues.